One sample yielded the 2 T cell receptor beta chains listed below, sequenced in a study of glioma-infiltrating T cells (dated by TCRdb to about 2016). For sequencing, an Illumina MiSeq was employed. The iRepertoire nested amplicon-rescue multiplex PCR (arm-PCR) platform was used to amplify TCR alpha and beta CDR3 regions from RNA. The public reads were reprocessed in TCRdb via fastp at Q25 and MiXCR, keeping in-frame beta chains. Merged by CDR3 protein, the rows form single entries marked with the most common genes and DNA. The sample table shows around 390,000 distinct CDR3 sequences, and roughly two fifths are seen once. The ten biggest clones cover 12% of the sample. Sequenced material: glioma tissue, nonneoplastic brain tissue, or PBMCs (not recorded which). All receptors derive from a human donor with low-grade glioma or glioblastoma, undergoing nonglioma brain surgery, or in good health (not recorded which).

This clonotype was counted between two and nine times. J is TRBJ2-7 and V is TRBV11-2, with 7 bases lining up with TRBD2. This CDR3 comprises 16 residues. Germline trimming cut 2 bases from V and 0 bases from J; bases unmatched to any gene: 7. Germline lookup yields CDR1 SGHAT and CDR2 FQNNGV. The CDR3: CASSLLAETLSYEQYF. For the CDR3, the DNA is TGTGCCAGCAGCTTACTAGCGGAAACGCTCTCCTACGAGCAGTACTTC.

This clonotype has at least ten counts. The chain couples TRBV15 to TRBJ1-4; maybe TRBD1 (6 bases). Per the germline V gene, CDR1 is LNHNV and CDR2 is YYDKDF (reference sequence). The CDR3 contains 16 residues. The V gene lost 5 bases and the J gene lost 4 bases, with 17 bases spanning the gap. The CDR3 nucleotides read TGTGCCACCAGCGGACCGAATGGACAGAATAATGAAAAACTGTTTTTT. This gives the protein CATSGPNGQNNEKLFF.